Below, one T cell receptor beta chain is given with its context. Antigen specificity is unknown. Primers: 60 Vbeta forward and 13 Jbeta reverse. Only in-frame clones appear in the TCRdb table, and some are missing; sequencing was by immunoSEQ multiplex PCR. The repertoire holds 100,000 to 150,000 clones, roughly three quarters seen once, with 1.5% to 2.5% in the top ten. These data originate in a study of cytomegalovirus exposure and HLA in healthy donors. Germline V lookup: CDR1 SEHNR, CDR2 FQNEAQ (reference sequence). V gave up 4 bases and J gave up 5 bases; unmatched junction bases: 3. The CDR3 covers 14 residues. General study results and limits: V- and J-gene trimming in TCR beta was tied to a missense DCLRE1C variant by an analysis performed later.

Specimen: PBMCs. The clonotype originates from a man aged 18 to 35 in good health and CMV-seronegative. J is TRBJ2-3 and V is TRBV7-9; 10 bases are shared with TRBD2. CDR3 nucleotide sequence: TGTGCCAGCAGCTCCAGCGGGAGGGGAGATACGCAGTATTTT. Amino acid sequence: CASSSSGRGDTQYF.